The TCR beta chain under discussion was sequenced for a study of T cells after yellow fever vaccination. Between the trimmed V and J ends, which lost 6 bases and 7 bases, there was a span of 22 bases. The CDR3 sequence is 16 residues long. In germline, CDR1 is SGHTA, CDR2 FQGNSA. This clonotype was seen at least ten times. TCRdb independently ran MiXCR on the 5' RACE reads; one entry per CDR3 protein. In the table there are about 300,000 distinct CDR3 sequences, approximately 10% of which are singletons. The V call is TRBV7-2, the J call TRBJ1-3, with D uncertain. This material consisted of CD4+ T cells sorted from PBMCs, taken 5 days after the yellow fever booster vaccination. The sequence was collected from a man younger than 35 who received the YFV17D yellow fever vaccine. CDR3 protein: CASSPPITGNLNTIYF. The CDR3 nucleotides read TGTGCCAGCAGTCCTCCTATCACGGGGAATCTGAACACCATATATTTT. Supplemented by reference TRBV7-2 and TRBJ1-3, the full variable domain reads GAGVSQSPSNKVTEKGKDVELRCDPISGHTALYWYRQSLGQGLEFLIYFQGNSAPDKSGLPSDRFSAERTGGSVSTLTIQRTQQEDSAVYLCASSPPITGNLNTIYFGEGSWLTVV.